This T cell receptor beta chain was obtained from a study of OX40 agonist ivuxolimab in advanced cancers. V lost 3 bases and J 2 bases, leaving 14 bases between the germline ends. This CDR3 has 16 amino acids. Germline CDR1 and CDR2: SGHTA and FQGNSA. Findings of the study overall: There were also nonresponders showing low normalized T-cell clonal expansion. CD8+ T cells showed, on average, more clonal expansion than CD4+ cells.

Remarks on this clone: Antigen: not known.

Measured with immunoSEQ multiplex PCR; TCRdb has only the in-frame clones, and not every one. The sample lists roughly 120,000 clones, 80% to 90% occurring once. The source was CD4+ or CD8+ T cells sorted from blood, collected in a trial of the OX40 agonist ivuxolimab. This chain connects TRBV7-2 to TRBJ1-5; no firm D call. This TCR came from an adult with an advanced solid tumor such as melanoma, head and neck, liver or kidney cancer. The CDR3 DNA sequence: TGTGCCAGCAGCTTCGCCGGGGAGGTCGGCAATCAGCCCCAGCATTTT. It yields the protein CASSFAGEVGNQPQHF.